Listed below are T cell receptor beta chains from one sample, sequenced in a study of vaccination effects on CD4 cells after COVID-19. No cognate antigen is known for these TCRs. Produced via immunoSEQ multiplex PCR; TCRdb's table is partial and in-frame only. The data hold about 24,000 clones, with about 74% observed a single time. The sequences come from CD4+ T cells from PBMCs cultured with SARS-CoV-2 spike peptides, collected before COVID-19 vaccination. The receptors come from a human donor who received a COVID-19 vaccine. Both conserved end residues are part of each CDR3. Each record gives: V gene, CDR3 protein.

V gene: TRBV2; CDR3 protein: CASSQRTSGGELFF
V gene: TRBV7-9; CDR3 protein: CAVKRTSVTGELFF
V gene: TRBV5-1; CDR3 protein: CASSEPGQGPSYGYTF
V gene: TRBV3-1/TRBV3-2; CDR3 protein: CASSQDTGLGTEAFF
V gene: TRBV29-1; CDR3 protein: CSVEDGTYEQYF
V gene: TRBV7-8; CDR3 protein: CASSLGGGALVVNTEAFF
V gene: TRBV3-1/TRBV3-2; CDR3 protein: CASSQTRRSGGELFF
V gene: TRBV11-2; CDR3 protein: CASSADRAYEQYF
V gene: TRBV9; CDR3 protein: CASSVSGDRAYEQYF
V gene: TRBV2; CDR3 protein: CASSRLRGYTF
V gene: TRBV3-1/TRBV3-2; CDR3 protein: CASSRDGGSGNTIYF
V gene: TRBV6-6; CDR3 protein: CASRRDGISGNTIYF
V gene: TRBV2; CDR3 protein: CASMQGGRETQYF
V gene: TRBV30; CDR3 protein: CAWMTGAGANVLTF
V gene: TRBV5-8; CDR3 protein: CASRSRLTDTQYF
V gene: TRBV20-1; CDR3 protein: CSASETGTQETQYF
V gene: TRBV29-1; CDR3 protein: CSGSTTGELFF
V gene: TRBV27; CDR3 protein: CASSLSVLLSYNSPLHF
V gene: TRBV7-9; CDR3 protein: CASSWGTPGQGELFF
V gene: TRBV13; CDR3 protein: CASSLMGGRSNEQFF
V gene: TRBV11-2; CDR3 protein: CASSSRDGDYGYTF
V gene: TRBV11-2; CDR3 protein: CASSARSDRVPFF
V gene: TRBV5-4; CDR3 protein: CASSKPGQRGANEKLFF
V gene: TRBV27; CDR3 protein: CASGPGQGNSPLHF
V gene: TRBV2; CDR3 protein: CASTTGEGYGYTF
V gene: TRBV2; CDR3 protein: CASSGLALSTDTQYF
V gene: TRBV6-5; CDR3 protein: CASSWGETQYF
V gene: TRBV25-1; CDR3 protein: CASSEPGSVSGNTIYF